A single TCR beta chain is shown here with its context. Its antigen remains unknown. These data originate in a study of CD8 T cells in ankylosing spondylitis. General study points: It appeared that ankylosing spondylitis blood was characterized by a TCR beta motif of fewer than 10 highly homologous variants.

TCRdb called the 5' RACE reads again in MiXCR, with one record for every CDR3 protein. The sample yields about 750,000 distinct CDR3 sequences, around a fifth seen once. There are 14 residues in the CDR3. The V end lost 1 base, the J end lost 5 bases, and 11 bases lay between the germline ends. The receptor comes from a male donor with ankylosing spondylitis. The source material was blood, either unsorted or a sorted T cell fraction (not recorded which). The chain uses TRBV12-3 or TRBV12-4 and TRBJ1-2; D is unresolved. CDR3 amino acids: CASSLGSLGYGYTF. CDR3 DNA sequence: TGTGCCAGCAGTTTAGGGAGCCTGGGATATGGCTACACCTTC.